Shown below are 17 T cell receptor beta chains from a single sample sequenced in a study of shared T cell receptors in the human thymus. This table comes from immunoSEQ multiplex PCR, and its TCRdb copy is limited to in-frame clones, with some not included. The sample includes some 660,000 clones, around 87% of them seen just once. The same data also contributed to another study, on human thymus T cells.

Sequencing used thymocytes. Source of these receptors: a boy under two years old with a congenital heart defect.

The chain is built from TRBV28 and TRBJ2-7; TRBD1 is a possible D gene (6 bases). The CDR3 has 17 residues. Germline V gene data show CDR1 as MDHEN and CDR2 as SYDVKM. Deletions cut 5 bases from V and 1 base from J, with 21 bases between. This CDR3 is CASSQLSLGHRSYEQYF. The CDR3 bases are TGTGCCAGCAGTCAACTAAGTCTGGGACATCGTTCCTACGAGCAGTACTTC.

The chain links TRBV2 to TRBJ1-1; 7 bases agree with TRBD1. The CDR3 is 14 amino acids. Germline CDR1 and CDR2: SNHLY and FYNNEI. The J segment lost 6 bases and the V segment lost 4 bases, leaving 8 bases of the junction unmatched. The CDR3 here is CASSGTDREAEAFF. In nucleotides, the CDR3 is TGTGCCAGCAGTGGGACTGACAGGGAAGCTGAAGCTTTCTTT.

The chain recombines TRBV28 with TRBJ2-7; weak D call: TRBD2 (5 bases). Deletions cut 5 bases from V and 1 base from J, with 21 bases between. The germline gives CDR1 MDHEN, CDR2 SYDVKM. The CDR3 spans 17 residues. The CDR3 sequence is CASSLTCRGCASYEQYF. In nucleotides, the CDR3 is TGTGCCAGCAGTCTAACGTGCCGGGGATGCGCGTCCTACGAGCAGTACTTC.

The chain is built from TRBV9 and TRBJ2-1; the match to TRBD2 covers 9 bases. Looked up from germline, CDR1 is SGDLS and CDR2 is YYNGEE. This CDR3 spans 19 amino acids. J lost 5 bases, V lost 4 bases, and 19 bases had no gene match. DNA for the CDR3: TGTGCCAGCAGCCCCAGCGGGAGGAGTTTCCGAGGGTACAACAATGAGCAGTTCTTC. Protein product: CASSPSGRSFRGYNNEQFF.

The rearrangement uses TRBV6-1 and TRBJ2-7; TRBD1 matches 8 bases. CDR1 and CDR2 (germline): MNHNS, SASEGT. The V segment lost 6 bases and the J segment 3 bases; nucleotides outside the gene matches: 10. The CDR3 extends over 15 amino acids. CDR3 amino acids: CASRRTGIRFYEQYF. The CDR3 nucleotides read TGTGCCAGCAGACGGACAGGGATCAGGTTCTACGAGCAGTACTTC.

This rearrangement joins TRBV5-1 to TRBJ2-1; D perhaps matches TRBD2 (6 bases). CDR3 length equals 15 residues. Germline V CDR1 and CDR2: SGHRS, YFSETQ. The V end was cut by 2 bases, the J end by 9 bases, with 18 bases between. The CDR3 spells CASSFSGRDHGEQFF. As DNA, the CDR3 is TGCGCCAGCAGCTTTTCAGGGCGGGATCACGGTGAGCAGTTCTTC.

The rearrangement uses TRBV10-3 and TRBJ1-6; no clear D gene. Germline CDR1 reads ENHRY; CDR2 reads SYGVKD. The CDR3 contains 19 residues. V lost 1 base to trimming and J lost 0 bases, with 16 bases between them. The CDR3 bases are TGTGCCATCAGTGAGTTTGGCGTTAAAAGGAGCTCCTATAATTCACCCCTCCACTTT. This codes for CAISEFGVKRSSYNSPLHF.

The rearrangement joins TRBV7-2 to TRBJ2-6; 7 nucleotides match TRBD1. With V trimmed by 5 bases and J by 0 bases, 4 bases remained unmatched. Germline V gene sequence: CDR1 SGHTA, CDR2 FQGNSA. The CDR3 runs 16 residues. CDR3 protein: CASSPGGDSGANVLTF. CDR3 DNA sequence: TGTGCCAGCAGCCCAGGGGGAGACTCTGGGGCCAACGTCCTGACTTTC.

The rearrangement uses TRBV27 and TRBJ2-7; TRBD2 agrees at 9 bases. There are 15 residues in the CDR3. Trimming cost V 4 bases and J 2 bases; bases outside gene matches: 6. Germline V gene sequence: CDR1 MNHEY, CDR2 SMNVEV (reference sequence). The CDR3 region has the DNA TGTGCCAGCAGTTCCCCGGCTAGCGGGACCTACGAGCAGTACTTC. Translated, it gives CASSSPASGTYEQYF.

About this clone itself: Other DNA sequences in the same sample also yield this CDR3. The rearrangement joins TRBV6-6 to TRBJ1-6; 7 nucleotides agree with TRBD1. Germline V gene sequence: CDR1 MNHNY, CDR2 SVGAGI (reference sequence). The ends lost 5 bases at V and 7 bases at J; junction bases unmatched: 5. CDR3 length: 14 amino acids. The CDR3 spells CASSKTGRNSPLHF. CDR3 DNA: TGTGCCAGCAGTAAGACAGGGCGCAATTCACCCCTCCACTTT.

The CDR3 nucleotides are TGCGCCAGCAGCCAGAGAGGGGGGGGCAGGGACACTGAAGCTTTCTTT. It translates to CASSQRGGGRDTEAFF. The J gene is TRBJ1-1, the V gene TRBV4-3, with D possibly being TRBD1 (6 bases). V was shortened by 3 bases and J by 3 bases, with 17 bases between the two germline ends. The CDR3 extends over 16 amino acids. CDR1 LGHNA and CDR2 YSLEER come from the germline V gene.

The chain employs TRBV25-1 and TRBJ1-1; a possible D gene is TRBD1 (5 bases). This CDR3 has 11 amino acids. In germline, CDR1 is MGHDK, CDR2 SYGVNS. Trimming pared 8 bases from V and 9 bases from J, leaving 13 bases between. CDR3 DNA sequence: TGTGCCAGCTTGTGTGGGACTAAAGCTTTCTTT. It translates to CASLCGTKAFF.

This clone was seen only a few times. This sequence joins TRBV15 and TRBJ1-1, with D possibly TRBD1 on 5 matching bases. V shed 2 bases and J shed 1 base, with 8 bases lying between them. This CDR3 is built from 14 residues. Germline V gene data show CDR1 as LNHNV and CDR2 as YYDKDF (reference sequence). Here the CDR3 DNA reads TGTGCCACCAGCAGACAGGGCGAGAACACTGAAGCTTTCTTT. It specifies CATSRQGENTEAFF.

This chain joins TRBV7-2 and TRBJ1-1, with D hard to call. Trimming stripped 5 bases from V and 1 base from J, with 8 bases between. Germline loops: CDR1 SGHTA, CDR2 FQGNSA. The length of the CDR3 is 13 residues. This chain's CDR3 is CASSRTGNTEAFF. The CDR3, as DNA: TGTGCCAGCAGCCGTACTGGGAACACTGAAGCTTTCTTT.

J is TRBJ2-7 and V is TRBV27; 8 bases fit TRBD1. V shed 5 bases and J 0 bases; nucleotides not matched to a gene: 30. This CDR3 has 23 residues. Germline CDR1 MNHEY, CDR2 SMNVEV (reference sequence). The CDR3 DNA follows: TGTGCCAGCAGTCCTCTCCCACGCCAAGCAAATACCCGGGACAGGCGGACCTCCTACGAGCAGTACTTC. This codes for CASSPLPRQANTRDRRTSYEQYF.

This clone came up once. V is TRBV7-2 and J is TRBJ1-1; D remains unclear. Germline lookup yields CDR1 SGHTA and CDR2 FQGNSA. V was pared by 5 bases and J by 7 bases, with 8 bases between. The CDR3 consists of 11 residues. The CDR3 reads CASSETYEAFF. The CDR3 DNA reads TGTGCCAGCAGCGAAACATATGAAGCTTTCTTT.

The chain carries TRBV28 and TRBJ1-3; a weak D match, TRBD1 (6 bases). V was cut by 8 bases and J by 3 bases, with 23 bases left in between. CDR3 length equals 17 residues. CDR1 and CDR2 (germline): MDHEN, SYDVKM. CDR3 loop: CASGSEIGGAGGNTIYF. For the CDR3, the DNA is TGTGCCAGCGGATCAGAAATTGGGGGGGCGGGTGGAAACACCATATATTTT.